Listed here are 26 T cell receptor beta chains from one sample, sequenced in a study of spatial heterogeneity in lung cancer. Study-wide results and limits: For expanded intratumoral alpha and beta TCRs, counts tracked tumor mutation counts.

Time point in this sample: sample taken at primary tumor resection. TCRdb re-derived calls from the 5' RACE reads in MiXCR, one entry per CDR3 protein. The sample lists some 15,000 distinct CDR3 sequences; about 4.5% were seen once. These receptors lack a known antigen. The sequences come from lung tumor tissue, collected at surgery. These receptors were taken from a female donor with early-stage non-small cell lung cancer.

Ten or more counts support this clonotype. V usage is TRBV18 and J usage is TRBJ2-6, with TRBD1 matching over 7 bases. The CDR3 length is 20 residues. CDR1 KGHSH and CDR2 LQKENI come from the germline V gene. V lost 3 bases and J lost 0; bases outside the gene matches: 14. The CDR3 spells CASSPQGLSGQSSGANVLTF. The DNA for the CDR3 is TGTGCCAGCTCACCCCAGGGATTATCGGGACAGAGCTCTGGGGCCAACGTCCTGACTTTC.

In its sample, this clonotype was seen many times. The CDR3 here is CASSFAGVNTEAFF. The CDR3 DNA is TGTGCCAGCAGCTTTGCAGGGGTTAACACTGAAGCTTTCTTT. The chain is built from TRBV7-9 and TRBJ1-1; TRBD1 is a possible D gene (6 bases). This CDR3 region has 14 residues. CDR1 and CDR2 (germline): SEHNR, FQNEAQ (reference sequence). V lost 3 bases and J lost 2, with 10 bases in between.

This clonotype is judged medium-sized. The chain uses TRBV18 and TRBJ2-5; 8 bases map to TRBD2. Germline V gene data show CDR1 as KGHSH and CDR2 as LQKENI. This CDR3 has 12 amino acids. The V and J ends lost 11 bases and 5 bases, in that order; junction bases with no gene match: 7. In DNA form, the CDR3 reads TGTGCCTCAGGACTAGCCCGGGAGACCCAGTACTTC. Encoded protein: CASGLARETQYF.

This clonotype qualifies as medium-sized. The rearrangement links TRBV4-3 to TRBJ2-3; tentatively, D is TRBD2 (7 bases). The CDR3 has 17 amino acids. Germline V gene lookup returns CDR1 LGHNA and CDR2 YSLEER. V was trimmed by 0 bases and J by 2 bases, leaving 15 bases between them. CDR3 DNA sequence: TGCGCCAGCAGCCAAGAATGGGGGGGCCTACTCACAGATACGCAGTATTTT. Its translation is CASSQEWGGLLTDTQYF.

There are a few counts of this clonotype. The chain has TRBV11-1 and TRBJ1-1, with D perhaps matching TRBD1 (5 bases). V was pared by 8 bases and J by 5 bases, with 12 bases between. Looked up from germline, CDR1 is SGHAT and CDR2 is FQDESV (reference sequence). The length of the CDR3 is 12 residues. In DNA form, the CDR3 reads TGTGCCAGCGACAGAATGGGAACTGAAGCTTTCTTT. The encoded protein is CASDRMGTEAFF.

This clonotype was observed many times. This chain links TRBV27 with TRBJ2-2; D perhaps matches TRBD1 (7 bases). V was pared by 2 bases and J by 7 bases, with 11 bases between. CDR1 is MNHEY, CDR2 SMNVEV, per germline (reference sequence). The CDR3 is 14 amino acids. The CDR3 protein is CASSLQGGFGELFF. The CDR3 DNA reads TGTGCCAGCAGTTTACAGGGGGGTTTCGGGGAGCTGTTTTTT.

This clonotype was seen ten or more times. The chain joins TRBV20-1 to TRBJ2-3, with 10 nucleotides matching TRBD2. The germline CDR1 and CDR2 sequences are DFQATT and SNEGSKA (reference sequence). The CDR3 runs 15 residues. J gave up 7 bases and V 0 bases, and 7 bases lay outside the gene matches. The CDR3 DNA sequence: TGCAGTGCTAGAGAGCAGCGGGGGGGCCTTTATACGCAGTATTTT. Its protein product is CSAREQRGGLYTQYF.

This clonotype is categorized as large (0.1 to 1%). V and J are TRBV6-5 and TRBJ1-2, with TRBD1 matching 8 bases. The V and J ends lost 0 bases and 6 bases, in that order; junction bases with no gene match: 9. Germline assignment: CDR1 MNHEY and CDR2 SVGAGI. The CDR3 is 16 residues long. The CDR3 here is CASSYSRQGWNDGYTF. The DNA of the CDR3 is TGTGCCAGCAGTTACTCACGACAGGGGTGGAATGATGGCTACACCTTC.

By share, this clonotype ranks as medium-sized. The chain employs TRBV7-2 and TRBJ1-4; 9 nucleotides agree with TRBD1. The CDR3 covers 14 residues. The germline V gene has CDR1 SGHTA and CDR2 FQGNSA. V shed 5 bases, J shed 8 bases, and the junction held 6 bases outside the gene matches. CDR3 amino acids: CASSAGTGYEKLFF. The CDR3 nucleotides are TGTGCCAGCAGCGCAGGGACAGGGTACGAAAAACTGTTTTTT.

This clonotype was picked up many times. The chain links TRBV28 to TRBJ1-2; the D is unclear. Germline assignment: CDR1 MDHEN and CDR2 SYDVKM. The V gene lost 6 bases and the J gene lost 1 base, with 12 bases spanning the gap. This CDR3 has 14 amino acids. The CDR3 DNA reads TGTGCCAGCAGCGTAGTAAACAATAACTATGGCTACACCTTC. Residues: CASSVVNNNYGYTF.

This clonotype was recorded many times. This rearrangement joins TRBV5-1 to TRBJ2-5; tentative D call: TRBD2 (6 bases). The CDR3 length is 16 residues. Per the germline V gene, CDR1 is SGHRS and CDR2 is YFSETQ. Trimming pared 0 bases from V and 0 bases from J, leaving 12 bases between. The CDR3, as DNA: TGCGCCAGCAGCTTGGGACTAGTCCCGTACCAAGAGACCCAGTACTTC. This gives the protein CASSLGLVPYQETQYF.

This clonotype was picked up many times. The chain has TRBV4-1 and TRBJ1-2, with no clear D. V was cut by 2 bases and J by 1 base, with 14 bases left in between. Germline CDR1 and CDR2: MGHRA and YSYEKL. The CDR3 runs 16 residues. CDR3: CASSQPPPHINYGYTF. Here the CDR3 DNA reads TGCGCCAGCAGCCAACCACCCCCTCATATTAACTATGGCTACACCTTC.

This clonotype was detected ten times or more. The junction shows a germline mismatch at one end, possibly a read error. The V call is TRBV7-7, the J call TRBJ1-2; D call uncertain. The CDR3 is 13 residues long. The germline gives CDR1 SSHAT, CDR2 FNYEAQ (reference sequence). As DNA, the CDR3 is TGTGCTAGCAGCTTCCCCAGAGGAGGTGTATGCACCTTC. This encodes CASSFPRGGVCTF.

V gene TRBV27 combines with J gene TRBJ2-2; D uncertain. Trimming took 2 bases from V and 6 from J, leaving 10 bases between them. In germline, CDR1 is MNHEY, CDR2 SMNVEV (reference sequence). CDR3 length: 14 residues. The CDR3 spells CASSLISPPGELFF. For the CDR3, the DNA is TGTGCCAGCAGTTTAATCTCCCCCCCCGGGGAGCTGTTTTTT.

This clonotype occurred many times. CDR3 DNA sequence: TGTGCCAGCAGCTCGGGGGAAAGTAATTCACCCCTCCACTTT. As protein: CASSSGESNSPLHF. The chain combines TRBV12-3 or TRBV12-4 with TRBJ1-6; a weak D match, TRBD1 (5 bases). The CDR3 consists of 14 residues. Deletions cut 6 bases from V and 6 bases from J, with 12 bases between.

The sample holds many counts of this clonotype. The rearrangement links TRBV6-2 or TRBV6-3 to TRBJ1-1, with TRBD1 matching 8 bases. The CDR3 consists of 14 residues. Germline-derived CDR1 and CDR2 are MNHEY and SVGEGT. Trimming took 3 bases from V and 5 from J; bases not matched to a gene: 5. CDR3 nucleotide sequence: TGTGCCAGCAGTTATACAGGGGGAGGAACTGAAGCTTTCTTT. As protein: CASSYTGGGTEAFF.

This clonotype was seen many times. The chain uses TRBV24-1 and TRBJ2-1; 13 bases line up with TRBD2. The length of the CDR3 is 15 residues. Germline trimming cut 6 bases from V and 5 bases from J; bases unmatched to any gene: 3. Germline assignment: CDR1 KGHDR and CDR2 SFDVKD. CDR3: CATSRGLAGDNEQFF. DNA for the CDR3: TGTGCCACCAGTCGTGGACTAGCGGGGGACAATGAGCAGTTCTTC.

This clonotype occurred many times. V is TRBV6-2 or TRBV6-3 and J is TRBJ2-1; 8 bases agree with TRBD2. The germline V gene has CDR1 MNHEY and CDR2 SVGEGT. The CDR3 has 17 residues. V shed 2 bases and J 4 bases; nucleotides not matched to a gene: 10. The CDR3 loop reads CASSYPPTSVSYNEQFF. CDR3 nucleotides: TGTGCCAGCAGTTACCCCCCGACTAGCGTCTCGTACAATGAGCAGTTCTTC.

The table lists this clonotype with many counts. In nucleotides, the CDR3 is TGTGCCAGCAGCCAAATGACAGGGCAAGAGACCCAGTACTTC. This codes for CASSQMTGQETQYF. The chain carries TRBV3-1 and TRBJ2-5; 7 positions agree with TRBD1. The CDR3 consists of 14 residues. With 2 bases clipped from V and 2 bases from J, the junction kept 2 bases outside the gene matches. The V gene's germline CDR1 is LGHDT and CDR2 YNNKEL (reference sequence).

In its sample, this clonotype was seen many times. The V call is TRBV27, the J call TRBJ2-5; a possible D gene is TRBD1 (6 bases). The V end lost 3 bases, the J end lost 2 bases, and 7 bases lay between the germline ends. Germline values: CDR1 MNHEY, CDR2 SMNVEV (reference sequence). The length of the CDR3 is 13 residues. DNA of the CDR3: TGTGCCAGCAGTTTCCAGGGGCAAGAGACCCAGTACTTC. Its protein product is CASSFQGQETQYF.

This clonotype was observed many times. The chain recombines TRBV7-2 with TRBJ1-4; D remains unclear. Trimming took 5 bases from V and 4 from J, leaving 11 bases between them. Germline V gives CDR1 SGHTA, CDR2 FQGNSA. The CDR3 has 14 amino acids. In DNA, the CDR3 is TGTGCCAGCAGCCCTGGCCGGGGTAATGAAAAACTGTTTTTT. Amino acid sequence: CASSPGRGNEKLFF.

This clonotype was seen ten or more times. The chain is built from TRBV7-2 and TRBJ1-1; no reliable D call. The CDR3 has 13 amino acids. The germline V and J ends were trimmed by 6 bases and 0 bases, with 8 bases remaining between them. Germline values: CDR1 SGHTA, CDR2 FQGNSA. The CDR3 region has the DNA TGTGCCAGCAGTTTTTTACTGAACACTGAAGCTTTCTTT. Translating gives CASSFLLNTEAFF.

This clonotype was recorded at least ten times. V gene TRBV18 combines with J gene TRBJ1-4; weak D call: TRBD1 (5 bases). CDR3 length: 14 amino acids. Trimming shortened V by 3 bases and J by 3 bases, and 8 bases separated the two germline ends. Germline V gene data show CDR1 as KGHSH and CDR2 as LQKENI. CDR3 protein: CASSPQTANEKLFF. CDR3 in DNA: TGTGCCAGCTCACCTCAGACAGCTAATGAAAAACTGTTTTTT.

This clonotype has ten or more counts. The rearrangement uses TRBV5-5 and TRBJ1-4; a weak D match, TRBD1 (5 bases). This CDR3 is built from 14 residues. The germline gives CDR1 SGHKS, CDR2 YYEKEE (reference sequence). The V and J ends lost 2 bases and 1 base respectively, with 6 bases between them. The DNA of the CDR3 is TGTGCCAGCAGCTTTACAGGAACTAATGAAAAACTGTTTTTT. Its translation: CASSFTGTNEKLFF.

At least ten counts were recorded for this clonotype. The genes are TRBV5-1 and TRBJ2-1; 7 bases align to TRBD1. After removal of 5 bases from V and 4 bases from J, the junction contained 9 bases not matched to a gene. CDR1 and CDR2 (germline): SGHRS, YFSETQ. The CDR3 sequence is 15 residues long. CDR3 protein: CASSLIGTDYNEQFF. CDR3 in DNA: TGCGCCAGCAGTCTGATTGGGACAGATTACAATGAGCAGTTCTTC. The full variable domain, with the rest looked up from reference TRBV5-1 and TRBJ2-1, is KAGVTQTPRYLIKTRGQQVTLSCSPISGHRSVSWYQQTPGQGLQFLFEYFSETQRNKGNFPGRFSGRQFSNSRSEMNVSTLELGDSALYLCASSLIGTDYNEQFFGPGTRLTVL.

This clonotype was picked up many times. The J gene is TRBJ1-4, the V gene TRBV28; 9 bases agree with TRBD1. After removal of 6 bases from V and 7 bases from J, the junction contained 3 bases not matched to a gene. The CDR3 is 13 residues long. Per germline, CDR1 MDHEN and CDR2 SYDVKM. The CDR3 coding sequence is TGTGCCAGCAGCACAGGGGGCATTGAAAAACTGTTTTTT. This gives the protein CASSTGGIEKLFF. The full variable domain, with the rest looked up from reference TRBV28 and TRBJ1-4, is DVKVTQSSRYLVKRTGEKVFLECVQDMDHENMFWYRQDPGLGLRLIYFSYDVKMKEKGDIPEGYSVSREKKERFSLILESASTNQTSMYLCASSTGGIEKLFFGSGTQLSVL.